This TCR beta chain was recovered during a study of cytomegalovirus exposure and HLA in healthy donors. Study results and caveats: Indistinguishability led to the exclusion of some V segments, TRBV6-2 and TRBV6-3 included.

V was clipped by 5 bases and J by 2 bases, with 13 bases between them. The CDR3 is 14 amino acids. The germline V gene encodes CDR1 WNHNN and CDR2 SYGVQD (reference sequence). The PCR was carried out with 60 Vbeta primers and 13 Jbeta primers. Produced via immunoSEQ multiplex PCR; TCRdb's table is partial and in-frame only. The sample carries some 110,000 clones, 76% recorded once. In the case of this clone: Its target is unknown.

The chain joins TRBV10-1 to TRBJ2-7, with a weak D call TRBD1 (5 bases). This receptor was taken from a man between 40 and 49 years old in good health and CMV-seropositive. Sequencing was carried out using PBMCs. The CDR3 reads CASSTGVDPYEQYF. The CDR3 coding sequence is TGCGCCAGCAGTACAGGAGTAGATCCCTACGAGCAGTACTTC.